This T cell receptor beta chain emerged from a study of CD8 T cells in ankylosing spondylitis. Preparation of TCR beta libraries was done by quantitative 5'-RACE with molecular barcodes. TCRdb called the 5' RACE reads again in MiXCR, with one record for every CDR3 protein. The table shows approximately 540,000 distinct CDR3 sequences, with roughly 13% occurring only once. Comments on this clonotype: Its target is unknown.

The CDR3 length is 16 residues. Germline CDR1 reads MNHEY; CDR2 reads SMNVEV (reference sequence). J lost 3 bases, V lost 0 bases, and 5 bases had no gene match. Study observations and caveats: There was a TCR beta motif, made of 7 to 9 highly homologous variants, that appeared characteristic of ankylosing spondylitis blood. Past studies reported some motif variants in reactive arthritis synovial fluid and blood.

Sequencing was done on a sample of blood, either unsorted or a sorted T cell fraction (not recorded which). This clonotype was obtained from a male donor with ankylosing spondylitis. V usage is TRBV27 and J usage is TRBJ2-3; 8 bases align to TRBD2. In DNA form, the CDR3 reads TGTGCCAGCAGTTTATCAGGCGGGAGGCGGACAGATACGCAGTATTTT. Translation: CASSLSGGRRTDTQYF.